This entry lists 24 T cell receptor beta chains sequenced from one sample in a study of T-cell reconstitution after alpha-beta-depleted transplantation in children. A library of TCRbeta sequences, prepared with unique molecular identifiers, was generated. One entry per CDR3 protein results from TCRdb running MiXCR on the PCR reads. The sample carries 500,000 to 750,000 distinct CDR3 sequences, around 27% recorded once. The specimen was PBMCs, collected before TCRalphabeta/CD19-depleted stem cell transplant. These TCRs come from a boy younger than two with Wiskott-Aldrich syndrome, due to receive a stem cell transplant.

V usage is TRBV27 and J usage is TRBJ2-1; D not resolved. Germline CDR1 is MNHEY and CDR2 is SMNVEV (reference sequence). V shed 4 bases and J shed 0 bases, with 10 bases lying between them. The CDR3 spans 15 residues. CDR3 sequence reads: CASSSSILSYNEQFF. The CDR3 region has the DNA TGTGCCAGCAGTTCCTCTATTCTCTCCTACAATGAGCAGTTCTTC.

The sample holds a few counts of this clonotype. Written as DNA, the CDR3 is TGTGCCAGCAGTAAGTCTAGCGGGAGCAGAGAGACCCAGTACTTC. It encodes CASSKSSGSRETQYF. The V gene is TRBV27, the J gene TRBJ2-5; 10 bases map to TRBD2. CDR1 and CDR2 (germline): MNHEY, SMNVEV (reference sequence). This CDR3 has 15 residues. V shed 5 bases and J 4 bases; nucleotides not matched to a gene: 7.

This clonotype has ten or more counts. The chain has TRBV6-5 and TRBJ1-6; D is unresolved. The CDR3 loop spans 14 amino acids. Germline values: CDR1 MNHEY, CDR2 SVGAGI. The ends were cut back, 2 bases at V and 0 bases at J, with 2 bases in the middle. The CDR3 protein is CASSYSSYNSPLHF. The CDR3 DNA sequence: TGTGCCAGCAGTTACAGCTCCTATAATTCACCCCTCCACTTT.

This rearrangement joins TRBV5-1 to TRBJ2-5; a possible D gene is TRBD1 (6 bases). In germline, CDR1 is SGHRS, CDR2 YFSETQ. This CDR3 is built from 16 residues. The germline V and J ends were trimmed by 5 bases and 5 bases, with 22 bases remaining between them. CDR3 sequence: CASRLRITGIWETQYF. The CDR3 DNA follows: TGCGCCAGCAGATTACGAATAACAGGGATCTGGGAGACCCAGTACTTC.

This clonotype has a handful of counts. This chain joins TRBV29-1 and TRBJ2-5; 11 nucleotides match TRBD2. CDR1 is SQVTM and CDR2 is ANQGSEA in the germline V gene. V shed 1 base, J shed 5 bases, and the junction held 15 bases outside the gene matches. This CDR3 is built from 18 residues. Written as DNA, the CDR3 is TGCAGCGTTGAAGGCCACCGGATTAGCGGGAGGGCCCAGGAGACCCAGTACTTC. Translation: CSVEGHRISGRAQETQYF. Together with reference TRBV29-1 and TRBJ2-5, the CDR3 gives the full variable domain: SAVISQKPSRDICQRGTSLTIQCQVDSQVTMMFWYRQQPGQSLTLIATANQGSEATYESGFVIDKFPISRPNLTFSTLTVSNMSPEDSSIYLCSVEGHRISGRAQETQYFGPGTRLLVL.

The CDR3 DNA sequence: TGCAGCGTTGAAGGGGCCCAAGAGACCCAGTACTTC. Its protein product is CSVEGAQETQYF. This chain uses TRBV29-1 with TRBJ2-5, with no clear D. Trimming cost V 1 base and J 1 base, with 4 bases left between them. CDR1 SQVTM and CDR2 ANQGSEA come from the germline V gene. There are 12 residues in the CDR3.

The chain has TRBV29-1 and TRBJ2-1; TRBD1 or TRBD2 may be the D gene (6 bases each). Trimming took off 2 bases at V and 9 bases at J, with 11 bases between the two ends. Germline-derived CDR1 and CDR2 are SQVTM and ANQGSEA. This CDR3 region has 12 residues. CDR3 in amino acids: CSVEPGAGEQFF. In DNA form, the CDR3 reads TGCAGCGTTGAACCGGGGGCAGGTGAGCAGTTCTTC.

The chain is built from TRBV30 and TRBJ1-5; tentatively, D is TRBD1 (5 bases). This CDR3 contains 13 residues. Per germline, CDR1 GTSNPN and CDR2 SVGIG (reference sequence). V dropped 1 base and J dropped 5 bases, with 9 bases sitting between them. DNA for the CDR3: TGTGCCTGGAGTGGGACAAGGGATCAGCCCCAGCATTTT. Amino acids: CAWSGTRDQPQHF.

This clonotype has just a few counts. The chain uses TRBV7-2 and TRBJ2-7, with D uncertain. CDR3 length: 14 residues. Trimming stripped 2 bases from V and 1 base from J, with 9 bases between. In germline, CDR1 is SGHTA, CDR2 FQGNSA. CDR3: CASSLIGLSYEQYF. In DNA form, the CDR3 reads TGTGCCAGCAGCTTAATCGGCCTATCCTACGAGCAGTACTTC.

This clonotype was seen a few times. This chain uses TRBV5-6 with TRBJ1-5, with 7 bases aligning to TRBD1. CDR1 is SGHDT, CDR2 YYEEEE, per germline. This CDR3 contains 15 residues. The J segment lost 2 bases and the V segment lost 4 bases, leaving 6 bases of the junction unmatched. CDR3 region: CASSKTGVGNQPQHF. As DNA, the CDR3 is TGTGCCAGCAGCAAAACAGGGGTGGGCAATCAGCCCCAGCATTTT.

This clonotype was picked up a small number of times. The V gene is TRBV20-1, the J gene TRBJ2-5; D uncertain. The CDR3 spans 12 residues. Germline CDR1 DFQATT, CDR2 SNEGSKA (reference sequence). V dropped 2 bases and J dropped 2 bases, with 6 bases sitting between them. The CDR3 DNA sequence: TGCAGTGCTAGACCGGGTCAAGAGACCCAGTACTTC. Its protein is CSARPGQETQYF.

In this sample, this clonotype turned up a few times. J is TRBJ2-7 and V is TRBV5-1; D is possibly TRBD1 or TRBD2 (6 bases each). CDR3 length equals 13 residues. CDR1 is SGHRS, CDR2 YFSETQ, per germline. V was shortened by 4 bases and J by 6 bases, with 14 bases between the two germline ends. CDR3 coding DNA: TGCGCCAGCAGCGTGGTCGGGGGCTCCGAGCAGTACTTC. Translating gives CASSVVGGSEQYF. Supplemented by reference TRBV5-1 and TRBJ2-7, the full variable domain reads KAGVTQTPRYLIKTRGQQVTLSCSPISGHRSVSWYQQTPGQGLQFLFEYFSETQRNKGNFPGRFSGRQFSNSRSEMNVSTLELGDSALYLCASSVVGGSEQYFGPGTRLTVT.

V usage is TRBV5-1 and J usage is TRBJ2-7; tentatively, D is TRBD2 (6 bases). Per germline, CDR1 SGHRS and CDR2 YFSETQ. The CDR3 runs to 14 residues. The V end was cut by 4 bases, the J end by 7 bases, with 18 bases between. The CDR3 protein is CASSLGTASGEQYF. CDR3 DNA: TGCGCCAGCAGCCTCGGGACTGCCTCAGGGGAGCAGTACTTC.

This clonotype was observed a handful of times. A junction end diverges from the germline sequence, so it may reflect a read error. This chain joins TRBV20-1 and TRBJ1-1; a weak D match, TRBD1 (6 bases). Germline CDR1 DFQATT, CDR2 SNEGSKA (reference sequence). This CDR3 contains 13 residues. This CDR3 reads CSVGGAFMNTEAF. CDR3 DNA sequence: TGCAGTGTGGGGGGGGCCTTCATGAACACTGAAGCTTTT.

This sequence joins TRBV5-5 and TRBJ2-7, with TRBD2 as a possible D gene (6 bases). The V end was cut by 3 bases, the J end by 3 bases, with 13 bases between. This CDR3 contains 14 residues. CDR1 and CDR2 from the germline V gene are SGHKS and YYEKEE (reference sequence). DNA of the CDR3: TGTGCCAGCAGCTCTTCGGGTAGCGGCTACGAGCAGTACGTC. Residues: CASSSSGSGYEQYV.

Here the CDR3 reads CASSSPPRPQHF. The CDR3 DNA is TGTGCCAGCAGCTCCCCCCCTAGGCCCCAGCATTTT. The chain is built from TRBV7-2 and TRBJ1-5; D unresolved. V was cut by 4 bases and J by 9 bases, with 10 bases left in between. There are 12 residues in the CDR3. Germline V gives CDR1 SGHTA, CDR2 FQGNSA.

The sample holds many counts of this clonotype. The rearrangement links TRBV3-1 to TRBJ2-7; the D call may be TRBD1 or TRBD2 (5 bases each). Trimming removed 4 bases at V and 3 bases at J, with 13 bases between. The CDR3 spans 14 residues. CDR1 is LGHDT and CDR2 is YNNKEL in the germline V gene (reference sequence). The chain's CDR3 is CASSRRDRDYEQYF. The CDR3 region has the DNA TGTGCCAGCAGCCGCCGGGACCGAGACTACGAGCAGTACTTC.

In this sample, this clonotype turned up a few times. V gene TRBV7-2 combines with J gene TRBJ2-1; 10 bases line up with TRBD1. The CDR3 has 15 residues. The ends lost 6 bases at V and 4 bases at J; junction bases unmatched: 6. Germline V CDR1 and CDR2: SGHTA, FQGNSA. The CDR3 DNA reads as TGTGCCAGCAGTCCGGGACAGGGGCTTTACAATGAGCAGTTCTTC. Its protein is CASSPGQGLYNEQFF.

V and J are TRBV7-2 and TRBJ1-4, with TRBD1 as a possible D gene (6 bases). The CDR3 runs 15 residues. The V end lost 4 bases, the J end lost 3 bases, and 12 bases lay between the germline ends. CDR1 and CDR2 from the germline V gene are SGHTA and FQGNSA. For the CDR3, the DNA is TGTGCCAGCAGCTCGGACAGAGGAGCTAATGAAAAACTGTTTTTT. Residues: CASSSDRGANEKLFF.

This clonotype was counted between two and nine times. V is TRBV5-1 and J is TRBJ2-7; TRBD2 might be the D (5 bases). V was trimmed by 0 bases and J by 5 bases, leaving 12 bases between them. Germline V lookup: CDR1 SGHRS, CDR2 YFSETQ. The CDR3 sequence is 14 residues long. The chain's CDR3 is CASSLAWIGDEQYF. In DNA, the CDR3 is TGCGCCAGCAGCTTGGCTTGGATCGGGGACGAGCAGTACTTC.

The chain couples TRBV12-3 or TRBV12-4 to TRBJ2-6; D remains ambiguous. The V end was cut by 3 bases, the J end by 4 bases, with 10 bases between. The CDR3 spans 15 residues. CDR3 DNA sequence: TGTGCCAGCAGTTTCCACGGGTCAGGGGCCAACGTCCTGACTTTC. It encodes CASSFHGSGANVLTF.

V and J are TRBV5-1 and TRBJ2-7; 11 nucleotides line up with TRBD2. V was clipped by 0 bases and J by 0 bases; unmatched bases: 5. The CDR3 covers 17 residues. Germline V lookup: CDR1 SGHRS, CDR2 YFSETQ. The CDR3 nucleotides are TGCGCCAGCAGCTTGGACCTACTAGCGGGAGTCTCCTACGAGCAGTACTTC. The encoded protein is CASSLDLLAGVSYEQYF.

The CDR3 spells CSARDLGTGADTQYF. In DNA form, the CDR3 reads TGCAGTGCTAGAGATCTCGGGACAGGAGCAGATACGCAGTATTTT. The chain links TRBV20-1 to TRBJ2-3; TRBD1 aligns across 8 bases. V lost 0 bases, J lost 4 bases, and 6 bases stayed unmatched. CDR1 is DFQATT, CDR2 SNEGSKA, per germline (reference sequence). This CDR3 spans 15 amino acids.

This rearrangement joins TRBV9 to TRBJ2-1; the D gene is possibly TRBD2 (6 bases). Germline V gives CDR1 SGDLS, CDR2 YYNGEE. V dropped 3 bases and J dropped 7 bases, with 17 bases sitting between them. This CDR3 comprises 15 residues. For the CDR3, the DNA is TGTGCCAGCAGCGGCGGGGCCCTCACAGGAAATGAGCAGTTCTTC. Its protein is CASSGGALTGNEQFF. Full variable domain (rest looked up from reference TRBV9 and TRBJ2-1): DSGVTQTPKHLITATGQRVTLRCSPRSGDLSVYWYQQSLDQGLQFLIQYYNGEERAKGNILERFSAQQFPDLHSELNLSSLELGDSALYFCASSGGALTGNEQFFGPGTRLTVL.